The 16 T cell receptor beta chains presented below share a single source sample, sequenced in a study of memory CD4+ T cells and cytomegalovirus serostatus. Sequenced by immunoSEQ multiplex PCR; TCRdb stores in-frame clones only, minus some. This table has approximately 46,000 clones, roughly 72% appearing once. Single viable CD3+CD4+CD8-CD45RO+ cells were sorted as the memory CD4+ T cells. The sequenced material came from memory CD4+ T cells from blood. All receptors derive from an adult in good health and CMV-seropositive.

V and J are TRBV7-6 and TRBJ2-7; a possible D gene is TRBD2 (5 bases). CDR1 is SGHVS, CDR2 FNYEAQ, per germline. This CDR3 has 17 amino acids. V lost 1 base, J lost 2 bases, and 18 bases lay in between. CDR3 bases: TGTGCCAGCAGCTTAGTACCCCCTAGCTCTGCCCCCTACGAGCAGTACTTC. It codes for CASSLVPPSSAPYEQYF.

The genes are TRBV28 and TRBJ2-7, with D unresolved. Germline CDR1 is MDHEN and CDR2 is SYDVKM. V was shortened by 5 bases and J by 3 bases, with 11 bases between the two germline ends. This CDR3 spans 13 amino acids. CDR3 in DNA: TGTGCCAGCAGTCCCCCCGGTTTCTACGAGCAGTACTTC. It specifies CASSPPGFYEQYF.

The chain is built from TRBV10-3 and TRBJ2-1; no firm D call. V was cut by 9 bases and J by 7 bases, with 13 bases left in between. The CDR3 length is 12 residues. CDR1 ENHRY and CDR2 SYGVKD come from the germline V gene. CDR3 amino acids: CAIRTSGNEQFF. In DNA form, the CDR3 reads TGTGCCATAAGGACCTCTGGGAATGAGCAGTTCTTC.

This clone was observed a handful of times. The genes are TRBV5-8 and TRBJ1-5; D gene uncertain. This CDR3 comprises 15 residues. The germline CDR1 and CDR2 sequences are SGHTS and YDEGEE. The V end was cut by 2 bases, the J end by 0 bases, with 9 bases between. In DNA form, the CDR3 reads TGTGCCAGCAGCTTAGGCCAGTCTAGCAATCAGCCCCAGCATTTT. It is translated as CASSLGQSSNQPQHF.

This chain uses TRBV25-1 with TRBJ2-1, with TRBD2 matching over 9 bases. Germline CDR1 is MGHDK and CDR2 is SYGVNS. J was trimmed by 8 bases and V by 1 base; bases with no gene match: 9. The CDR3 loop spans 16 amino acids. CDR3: CASSEFEAGGQDEQFF. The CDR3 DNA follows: TGTGCCAGCAGTGAATTCGAAGCGGGGGGTCAGGATGAGCAGTTCTTC.

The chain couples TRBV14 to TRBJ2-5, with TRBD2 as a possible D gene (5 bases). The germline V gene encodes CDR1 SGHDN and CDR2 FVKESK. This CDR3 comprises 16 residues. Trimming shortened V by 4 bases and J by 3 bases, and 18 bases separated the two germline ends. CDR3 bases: TGTGCCAGCAGCCGCAGCGGCGGATCCACCGAAGAGACCCAGTACTTC. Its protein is CASSRSGGSTEETQYF.

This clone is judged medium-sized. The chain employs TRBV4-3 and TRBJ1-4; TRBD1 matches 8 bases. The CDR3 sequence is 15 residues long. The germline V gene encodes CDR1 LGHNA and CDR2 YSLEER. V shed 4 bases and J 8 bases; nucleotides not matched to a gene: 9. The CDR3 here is CASSPQTGGREKLFF. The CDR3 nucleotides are TGCGCCAGCAGCCCACAAACAGGGGGAAGGGAAAAACTGTTTTTT.

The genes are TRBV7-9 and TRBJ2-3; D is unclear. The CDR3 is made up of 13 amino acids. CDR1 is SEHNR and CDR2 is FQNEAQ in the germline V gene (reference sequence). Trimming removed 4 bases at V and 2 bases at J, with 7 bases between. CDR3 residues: CASSYSHTDTQYF. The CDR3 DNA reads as TGTGCCAGCAGCTACTCACACACAGATACGCAGTATTTT.

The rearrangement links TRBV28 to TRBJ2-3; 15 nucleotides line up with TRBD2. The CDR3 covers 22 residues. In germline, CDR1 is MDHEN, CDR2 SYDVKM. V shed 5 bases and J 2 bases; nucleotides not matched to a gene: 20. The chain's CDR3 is CASSATSHPGLAGGGATDTQYF. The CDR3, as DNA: TGTGCCAGCAGTGCCACATCCCATCCGGGACTAGCGGGGGGCGGGGCCACAGATACGCAGTATTTT.

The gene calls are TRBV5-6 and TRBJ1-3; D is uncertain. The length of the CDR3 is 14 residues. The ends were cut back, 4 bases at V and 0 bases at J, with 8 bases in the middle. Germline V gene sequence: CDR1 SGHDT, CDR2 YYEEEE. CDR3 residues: CASSVMSSGNTIYF. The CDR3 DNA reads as TGTGCCAGCAGCGTCATGAGCTCTGGAAACACCATATATTTT.

The DNA for the CDR3 is TGTGCCAGCAGACAGGGGAGCTCCTACGAGCAGTACTTC. It codes for CASRQGSSYEQYF. The chain has TRBV2 and TRBJ2-7; 7 bases are a match to TRBD1. V lost 6 bases and J lost 0; bases outside the gene matches: 2. CDR1 SNHLY and CDR2 FYNNEI come from the germline V gene. This CDR3 comprises 13 residues.

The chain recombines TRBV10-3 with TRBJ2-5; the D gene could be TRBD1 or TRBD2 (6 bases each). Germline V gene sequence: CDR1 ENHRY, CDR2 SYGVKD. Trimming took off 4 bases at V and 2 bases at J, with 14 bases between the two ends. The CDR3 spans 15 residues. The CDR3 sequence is CAISVGGHPQETQYF. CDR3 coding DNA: TGTGCCATCAGTGTTGGGGGGCATCCGCAAGAGACCCAGTACTTC.

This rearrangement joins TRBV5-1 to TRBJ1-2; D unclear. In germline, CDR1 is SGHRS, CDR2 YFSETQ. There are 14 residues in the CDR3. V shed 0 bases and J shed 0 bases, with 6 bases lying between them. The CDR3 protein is CASSLGNANYGYTF. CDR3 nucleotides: TGCGCCAGCAGCTTGGGCAACGCTAACTATGGCTACACCTTC.

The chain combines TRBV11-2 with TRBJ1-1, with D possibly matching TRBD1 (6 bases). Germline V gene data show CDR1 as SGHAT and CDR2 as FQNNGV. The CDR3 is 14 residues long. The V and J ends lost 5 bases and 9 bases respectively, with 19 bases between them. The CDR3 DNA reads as TGTGCCAGCAGCGCCCGGGGTGGGGGCGGCCAAGCTTTCTTT. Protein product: CASSARGGGGQAFF.

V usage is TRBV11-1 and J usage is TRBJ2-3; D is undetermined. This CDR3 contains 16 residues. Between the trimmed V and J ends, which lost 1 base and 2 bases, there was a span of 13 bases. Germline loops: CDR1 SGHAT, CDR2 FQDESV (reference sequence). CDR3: CASSLGSAPYTDTQYF. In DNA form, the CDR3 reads TGTGCCAGCAGCTTAGGCAGCGCCCCTTACACAGATACGCAGTATTTT.

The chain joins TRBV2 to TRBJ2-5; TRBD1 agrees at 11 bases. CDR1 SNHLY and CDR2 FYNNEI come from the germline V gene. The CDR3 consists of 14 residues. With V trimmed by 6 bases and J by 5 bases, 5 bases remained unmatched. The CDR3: CASRDGTGGETQYF. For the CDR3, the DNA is TGTGCCAGCAGAGACGGGACAGGGGGGGAGACCCAGTACTTC.